Reported below is one T cell receptor beta chain. These data belong to a study of molecular identifiers for immune sequencing clone quantification. There are 17 residues in the CDR3. The V and J ends lost 5 bases and 5 bases, in that order; junction bases with no gene match: 13. Libraries of bulk TCR were made by previously described methods (with listed TCR primers). Each CDR3 protein gets one entry after TCRdb re-called the PCR reads with MiXCR. The table records approximately 590,000 distinct CDR3 sequences, roughly 27% of them present only once. The chain recombines TRBV12-3 or TRBV12-4 with TRBJ2-2, with 8 bases fitting TRBD1. The TCR was taken from a human donor in good health. Some libraries in this study had Jurkat cell RNA spiked in. Material for sequencing was naive CD8+ T cells from blood, with Jurkat cell RNA spiked in. The subset was: FACS-sorted CD8+CD4-CCR7+CD45RA+ naive T cells. DNA for the CDR3: TGTGCCAGCAGTCCAACCCTCAGGGGGCTGGGTACCGGGGAGCTGTTTTTT. Its protein product is CASSPTLRGLGTGELFF.